These 20 T cell receptor beta chains share one sample of origin, sequenced in a study of blood T cell repertoires in COVID-19. The data were produced by immunoSEQ multiplex PCR, yet TCRdb's version contains in-frame clones alone and is incomplete. The data contain roughly 230,000 clones, around 83% of them singletons. Sequenced sample: peripheral blood. Source of these receptors: a man aged 40-49 years with active or convalescent COVID-19.

The rearrangement links TRBV6-5 to TRBJ2-3, with D uncertain. CDR1 and CDR2 from the germline V gene are MNHEY and SVGAGI. Trimming pared 0 bases from V and 6 bases from J, leaving 10 bases between. This CDR3 spans 14 amino acids. The CDR3, as DNA: TGTGCCAGCAGTTACTCGAGAATACAGGATACGCAGTATTTT. The encoded protein is CASSYSRIQDTQYF.

V and J are TRBV14 and TRBJ1-1; maybe TRBD1 (5 bases). Germline CDR1 reads SGHDN; CDR2 reads FVKESK. The germline V and J ends were trimmed by 6 bases and 7 bases, with 15 bases remaining between them. This CDR3 is 13 amino acids long. In DNA, the CDR3 is TGTGCCAGCAGAACATCCGGGGGGGGTGAAGCTTTCTTT. Its protein product is CASRTSGGGEAFF.

The chain carries TRBV29-1 and TRBJ1-1; D is ambiguous. This CDR3 has 14 residues. V lost 4 bases, J lost 9 bases, and 21 bases lay in between. Germline CDR1 reads SQVTM; CDR2 reads ANQGSEA. CDR3 residues: CSVAPKEWTWKAFF. CDR3 bases: TGCAGCGTTGCACCCAAAGAGTGGACTTGGAAAGCTTTCTTT.

This sequence joins TRBV7-2 and TRBJ2-5; 8 bases agree with TRBD1. The germline CDR1 and CDR2 sequences are SGHTA and FQGNSA. The CDR3 has 14 amino acids. The J segment lost 5 bases and the V segment lost 5 bases, leaving 7 bases of the junction unmatched. The CDR3 loop is CASSPGGRGETQYF. CDR3 coding DNA: TGTGCCAGCAGCCCAGGGGGCAGGGGGGAGACCCAGTACTTC.

The V call is TRBV6-5, the J call TRBJ2-3, with a possible D match to TRBD2 (5 bases). The V gene's germline CDR1 is MNHEY and CDR2 SVGAGI. Trimming took off 6 bases at V and 5 bases at J, with 18 bases between the two ends. The CDR3 runs 15 residues. The CDR3 loop reads CASSPLSEGLDTQYF. DNA of the CDR3: TGTGCCAGCAGCCCCCTTTCTGAGGGCTTAGATACGCAGTATTTT.

The chain has TRBV5-1 and TRBJ2-3, with D possibly matching TRBD2 (5 bases). The CDR3 is 15 residues long. Germline-derived CDR1 and CDR2 are SGHRS and YFSETQ. Trimming removed 4 bases at V and 0 bases at J, with 12 bases between. CDR3 nucleotide sequence: TGCGCCAGCAGCCCGGGGAGAGGAAGCACAGATACGCAGTATTTT. Translation gives CASSPGRGSTDTQYF.

V and J are TRBV15 and TRBJ2-7, with 8 nucleotides matching TRBD1. Losses at the gene ends were 3 bases for V and 3 bases for J; bases not matched to a gene: 7. Germline CDR1 LNHNV, CDR2 YYDKDF (reference sequence). The CDR3 has 15 amino acids. The CDR3 reads CATSSGRGRSYEQYF. The CDR3 region has the DNA TGTGCCACCAGCAGTGGCAGGGGGCGAAGCTACGAGCAGTACTTC.

This chain uses TRBV19 with TRBJ2-2, with 9 bases lining up with TRBD1. The CDR3 loop spans 15 amino acids. Germline assignment: CDR1 LNHDA and CDR2 SQIVND (reference sequence). The V and J ends lost 4 bases and 3 bases, in that order; junction bases with no gene match: 3. The CDR3 nucleotides are TGTGCCAGTAGTACACAGGGGGCCGACACCGGGGAGCTGTTTTTT. Its protein is CASSTQGADTGELFF. The variable domain in full, completed from reference TRBV19 and TRBJ2-2, reads DGGITQSPKYLFRKEGQNVTLSCEQNLNHDAMYWYRQDPGQGLRLIYYSQIVNDFQKGDIAEGYSVSREKKESFPLTVTSAQKNPTAFYLCASSTQGADTGELFFGEGSRLTVL.

This sequence joins TRBV5-1 and TRBJ2-5; possible D gene TRBD2, 5 bases. The V gene's germline CDR1 is SGHRS and CDR2 YFSETQ. Trimming stripped 4 bases from V and 4 bases from J, with 17 bases between. The CDR3 runs 15 residues. The CDR3 here is CASSPTPTIGETQYF. The CDR3 nucleotides are TGCGCCAGCAGCCCGACCCCGACTATTGGAGAGACCCAGTACTTC.

J is TRBJ2-5 and V is TRBV12-5; TRBD2 agrees at 11 bases. The CDR3 spans 21 residues. The germline V gene encodes CDR1 LGHNT and CDR2 FRNRAP. After removal of 3 bases from V and 7 bases from J, the junction contained 25 bases not matched to a gene. Here the CDR3 DNA reads TGTGCTAGTGGTTTCCGACTACCCCTGGGACTAGCGGCTACGCGAGGGTGGACCCAGTACTTC. This translates into CASGFRLPLGLAATRGWTQYF.

V and J are TRBV23-1 and TRBJ1-2; possibly TRBD1 for D (6 bases). TRBV23-1 is an ORF; its function is uncertain. The CDR3 runs 13 residues. The germline V and J ends were trimmed by 3 bases and 8 bases, with 13 bases remaining between them. Here the CDR3 DNA reads TGCGCCAGCAGTCAGGACAGTCGTCGAGGCTACACCTTC. Residues: CASSQDSRRGYTF.

J is TRBJ1-2 and V is TRBV7-9; possibly TRBD1 for D (5 bases). Trimming pared 7 bases from V and 0 bases from J, leaving 15 bases between. Germline V gene sequence: CDR1 SEHNR, CDR2 FQNEAQ (reference sequence). The CDR3 spans 15 residues. The CDR3 here is CASTAGSASNYGYTF. CDR3 DNA: TGTGCCAGCACAGCAGGGTCGGCCTCTAACTATGGCTACACCTTC.

This clone showed up just a few times. The chain links TRBV12-5 to TRBJ1-3; the D is unclear. The CDR3 spans 12 residues. Looked up from germline, CDR1 is LGHNT and CDR2 is FRNRAP. The DNA of the CDR3 is TGTGCCCCTCTGTTCGGGGGAAACACCATATATTTT. Amino acid sequence: CAPLFGGNTIYF.

V is TRBV6-1 and J is TRBJ1-4; D unclear. V was cut by 2 bases and J by 3 bases, with 10 bases left in between. The germline gives CDR1 MNHNS, CDR2 SASEGT. The CDR3 sequence is 15 residues long. CDR3 in amino acids: CASSENVAANEKLFF. CDR3 DNA: TGTGCCAGCAGTGAAAACGTAGCAGCTAATGAAAAACTGTTTTTT.

This clone was seen once. This chain connects TRBV11-2 to TRBJ1-1, with 9 bases fitting TRBD1. Trimming removed 5 bases from V and 3 bases from J; junction bases left unmatched: 7. CDR3 length: 15 amino acids. Germline V lookup: CDR1 SGHAT, CDR2 FQNNGV. The CDR3 sequence is CASSDLGQGYTEAFF. The CDR3 bases are TGTGCCAGCAGCGACCTGGGACAGGGATACACTGAAGCTTTCTTT.

CDR3 nucleotides: TGTGCCAGCAGCCAAGCAGGGGAAGATGGCTACACCTTC. It codes for CASSQAGEDGYTF. The V gene is TRBV4-2, the J gene TRBJ1-2; D is possibly TRBD1 (6 bases). Germline CDR1 is LGHNA and CDR2 is YNFKEQ. The CDR3 has 13 residues. V was pared by 1 base and J by 6 bases, with 9 bases between.

V and J are TRBV5-5 and TRBJ2-7; 9 bases are a match to TRBD1. The length of the CDR3 is 14 residues. V lost 5 bases and J lost 4; bases outside the gene matches: 7. CDR1 is SGHKS, CDR2 YYEKEE, per germline (reference sequence). The CDR3 loop is CASRSPGQGYEQYF. CDR3 coding DNA: TGTGCCAGCAGATCTCCGGGACAGGGTTACGAGCAGTACTTC. Looking up the rest from reference TRBV5-5 and TRBJ2-7 gives the full variable domain: DAGVTQSPTHLIKTRGQQVTLRCSPISGHKSVSWYQQVLGQGPQFIFQYYEKEERGRGNFPDRFSARQFPNYSSELNVNALLLGDSALYLCASRSPGQGYEQYFGPGTRLTVT.

Written as DNA, the CDR3 is TGCGCCAGCAGCTTGGATACTAGCGGGGTGCCAGACGTTGATACGCAGTATTTT. It encodes CASSLDTSGVPDVDTQYF. The chain couples TRBV5-1 to TRBJ2-3, with TRBD2 matching 10 bases. CDR3 size: 18 residues. V dropped 0 bases and J dropped 6; count of bases not matched to a gene: 13. CDR1 and CDR2 from the germline V gene are SGHRS and YFSETQ.

This sequence joins TRBV6-2 or TRBV6-3 and TRBJ1-4; no clear D gene. V lost 2 bases to trimming and J lost 5 bases, with 6 bases between them. This CDR3 is 13 amino acids long. Germline values: CDR1 MNHEY, CDR2 SVGEGT. The CDR3 bases are TGTGCCAGCAGTTACGGCGGCAATGAAAAACTGTTTTTT. It is translated as CASSYGGNEKLFF.

The genes are TRBV3-1 (or the pseudogene TRBV3-2) and TRBJ2-5, with D possibly TRBD2 on 6 matching bases. The V gene's germline CDR1 is LGHDT and CDR2 YNNKEL (reference sequence). The CDR3 is 17 residues long. Trimming removed 3 bases from V and 2 bases from J, with 19 bases in between. CDR3 loop: CASSHRRWVAEQETQYF. CDR3 DNA sequence: TGTGCCAGCAGCCACCGCCGGTGGGTAGCGGAGCAAGAGACCCAGTACTTC.